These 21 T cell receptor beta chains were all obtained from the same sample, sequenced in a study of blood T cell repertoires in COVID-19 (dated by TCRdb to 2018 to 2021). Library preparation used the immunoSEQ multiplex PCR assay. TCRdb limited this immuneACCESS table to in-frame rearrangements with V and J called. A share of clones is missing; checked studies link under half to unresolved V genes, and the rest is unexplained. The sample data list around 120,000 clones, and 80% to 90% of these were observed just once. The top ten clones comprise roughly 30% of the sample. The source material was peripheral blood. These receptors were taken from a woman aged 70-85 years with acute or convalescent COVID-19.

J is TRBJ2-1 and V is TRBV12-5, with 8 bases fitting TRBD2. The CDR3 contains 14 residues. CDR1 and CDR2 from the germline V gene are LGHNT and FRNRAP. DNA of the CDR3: TGTTCCACGGGGCGGGGGGCTACCTACAATGAGCAGTTCTTC. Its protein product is CSTGRGATYNEQFF.

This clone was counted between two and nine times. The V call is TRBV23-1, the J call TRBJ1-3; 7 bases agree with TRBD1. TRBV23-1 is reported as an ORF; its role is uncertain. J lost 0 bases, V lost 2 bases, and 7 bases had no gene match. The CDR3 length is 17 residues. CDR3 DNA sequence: TGCGCCAGCAGTCAACCCCAGACAGGGAGCTCTGGAAACACCATATATTTT. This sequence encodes CASSQPQTGSSGNTIYF.

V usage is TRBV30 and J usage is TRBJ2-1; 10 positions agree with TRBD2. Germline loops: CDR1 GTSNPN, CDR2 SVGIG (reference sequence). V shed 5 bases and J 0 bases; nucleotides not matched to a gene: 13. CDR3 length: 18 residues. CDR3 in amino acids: CAWGPLGLARSSYNEQFF. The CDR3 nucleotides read TGTGCCTGGGGACCCTTGGGACTAGCGCGCAGCTCCTACAATGAGCAGTTCTTC.

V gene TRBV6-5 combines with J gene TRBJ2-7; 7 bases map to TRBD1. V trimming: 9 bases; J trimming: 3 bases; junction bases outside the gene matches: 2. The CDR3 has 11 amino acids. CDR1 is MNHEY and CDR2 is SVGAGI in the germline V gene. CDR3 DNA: TGTGCCAGTCGGGACAGCTACGAGCAGTACTTC. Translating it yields CASRDSYEQYF.

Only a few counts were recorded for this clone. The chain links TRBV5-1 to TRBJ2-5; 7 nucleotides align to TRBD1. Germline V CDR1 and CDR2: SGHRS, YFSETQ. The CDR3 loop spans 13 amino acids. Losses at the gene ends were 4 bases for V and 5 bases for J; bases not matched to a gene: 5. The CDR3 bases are TGCGCCAGCAGCCTGACAGGGATGGAGACCCAGTACTTC. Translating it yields CASSLTGMETQYF.

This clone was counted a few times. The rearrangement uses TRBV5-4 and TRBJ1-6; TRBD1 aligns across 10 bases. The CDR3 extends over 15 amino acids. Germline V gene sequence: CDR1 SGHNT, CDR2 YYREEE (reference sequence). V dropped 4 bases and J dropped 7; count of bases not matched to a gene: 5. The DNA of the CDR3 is TGTGCCAGCAGCCCCGAGGGACAGGGGAATTCACCCCTCCACTTT. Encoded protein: CASSPEGQGNSPLHF.

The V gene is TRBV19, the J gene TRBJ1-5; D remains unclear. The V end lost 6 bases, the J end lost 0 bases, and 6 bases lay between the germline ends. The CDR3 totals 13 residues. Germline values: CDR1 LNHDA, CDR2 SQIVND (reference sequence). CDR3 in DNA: TGTGCCAGTAGGGCCGCTAGCAATCAGCCCCAGCATTTT. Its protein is CASRAASNQPQHF.

As DNA, the CDR3 is TGCAGCGTTGAAGATGCGAGGGGGCCGGCTCGCTACACCTTC. It specifies CSVEDARGPARYTF. The chain uses TRBV29-1 and TRBJ1-2, with 7 bases aligning to TRBD1. V lost 0 bases and J lost 9; bases outside the gene matches: 10. The germline CDR1 and CDR2 sequences are SQVTM and ANQGSEA. CDR3 length equals 14 residues.

CDR3 amino acids: CASSSTTGGGVEQYF. The CDR3 nucleotides read TGTGCCAGTAGTTCAACGACAGGGGGCGGCGTCGAGCAGTACTTC. J is TRBJ2-7 and V is TRBV19; 10 bases fit TRBD1. The germline gives CDR1 LNHDA, CDR2 SQIVND (reference sequence). This CDR3 comprises 15 residues. Trimming took 5 bases from V and 6 from J; bases not matched to a gene: 10.

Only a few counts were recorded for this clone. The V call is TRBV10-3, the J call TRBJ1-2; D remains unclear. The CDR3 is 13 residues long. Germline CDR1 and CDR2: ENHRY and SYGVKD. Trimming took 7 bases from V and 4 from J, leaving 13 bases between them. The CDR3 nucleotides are TGTGCCATCACAAGCGACTCCGCCTATGGCTACACCTTC. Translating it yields CAITSDSAYGYTF.

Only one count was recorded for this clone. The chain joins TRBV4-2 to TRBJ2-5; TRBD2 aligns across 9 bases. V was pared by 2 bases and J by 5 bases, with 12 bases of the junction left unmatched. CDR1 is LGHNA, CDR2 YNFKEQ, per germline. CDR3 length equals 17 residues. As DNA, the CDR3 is TGTGCCAGCAGCCAAATGGCGGGGGGGGCCCCGGGGGAGACCCAGTACTTC. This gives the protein CASSQMAGGAPGETQYF.

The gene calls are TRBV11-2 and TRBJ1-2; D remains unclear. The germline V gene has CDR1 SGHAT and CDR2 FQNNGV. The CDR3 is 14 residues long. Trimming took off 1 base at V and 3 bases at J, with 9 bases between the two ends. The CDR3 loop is CASSLGSPDYGYTF. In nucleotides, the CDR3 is TGTGCCAGCAGCTTAGGAAGTCCGGACTATGGCTACACCTTC. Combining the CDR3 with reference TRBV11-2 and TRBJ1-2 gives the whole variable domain EAGVAQSPRYKIIEKRQSVAFWCNPISGHATLYWYQQILGQGPKLLIQFQNNGVVDDSQLPKDRFSAERLKGVDSTLKIQPAKLEDSAVYLCASSLGSPDYGYTFGSGTRLTVV.

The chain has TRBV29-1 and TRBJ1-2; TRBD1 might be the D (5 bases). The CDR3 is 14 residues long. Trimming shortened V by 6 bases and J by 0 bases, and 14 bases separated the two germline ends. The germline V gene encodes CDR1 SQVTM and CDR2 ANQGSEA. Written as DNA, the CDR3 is TGCAGCGTGGGGACTTCGCTCCCTAACTATGGCTACACCTTC. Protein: CSVGTSLPNYGYTF.

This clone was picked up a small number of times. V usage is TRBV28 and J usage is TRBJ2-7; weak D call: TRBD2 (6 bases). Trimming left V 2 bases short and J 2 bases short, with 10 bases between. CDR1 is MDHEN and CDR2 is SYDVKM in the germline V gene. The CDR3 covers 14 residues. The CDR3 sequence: CASSLPGLAYEQYF. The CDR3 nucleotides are TGTGCCAGCAGTTTACCGGGACTCGCCTACGAGCAGTACTTC.

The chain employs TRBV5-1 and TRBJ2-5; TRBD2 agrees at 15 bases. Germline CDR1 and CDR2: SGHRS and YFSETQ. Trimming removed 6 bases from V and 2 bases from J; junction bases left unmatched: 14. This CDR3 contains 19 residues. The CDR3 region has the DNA TGCGCCAGCACCGCAGGGAGGACTAGCGGGGGGGCCGGACAAGAGACCCAGTACTTC. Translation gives CASTAGRTSGGAGQETQYF.

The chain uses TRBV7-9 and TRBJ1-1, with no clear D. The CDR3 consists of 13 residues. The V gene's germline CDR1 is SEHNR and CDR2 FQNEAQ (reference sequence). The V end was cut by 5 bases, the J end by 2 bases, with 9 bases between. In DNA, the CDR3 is TGTGCCAGCAGCCTTAGCAGCAACACTGAAGCTTTCTTT. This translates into CASSLSSNTEAFF.

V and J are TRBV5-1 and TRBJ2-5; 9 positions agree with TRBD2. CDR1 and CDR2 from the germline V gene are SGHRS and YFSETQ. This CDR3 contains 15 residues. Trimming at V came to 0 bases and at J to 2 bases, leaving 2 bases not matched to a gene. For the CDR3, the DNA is TGCGCCAGCAGCTTGGGACTAGCGGCTCAAGAGACCCAGTACTTC. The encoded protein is CASSLGLAAQETQYF.

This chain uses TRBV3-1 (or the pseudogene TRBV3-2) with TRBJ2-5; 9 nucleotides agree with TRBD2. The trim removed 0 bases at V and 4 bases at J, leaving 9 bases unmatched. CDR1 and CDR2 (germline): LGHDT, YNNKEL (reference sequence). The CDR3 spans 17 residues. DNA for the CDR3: TGTGCCAGCAGCCAAGATAAGCGGGGGGTTTATTTAGAGACCCAGTACTTC. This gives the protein CASSQDKRGVYLETQYF.

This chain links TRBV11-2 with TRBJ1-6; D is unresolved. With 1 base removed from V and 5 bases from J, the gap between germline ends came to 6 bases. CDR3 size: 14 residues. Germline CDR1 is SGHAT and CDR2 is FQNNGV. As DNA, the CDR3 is TGTGCCAGCAGCTTAGCCCGGGATAATTCACCCCTCCACTTT. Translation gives CASSLARDNSPLHF.

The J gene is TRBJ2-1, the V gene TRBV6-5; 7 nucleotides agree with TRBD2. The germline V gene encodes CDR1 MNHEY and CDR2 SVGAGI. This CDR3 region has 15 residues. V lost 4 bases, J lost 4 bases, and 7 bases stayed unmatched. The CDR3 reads CASSSPGLGYNEQFF. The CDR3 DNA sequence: TGTGCCAGCAGTTCCCCCGGACTAGGGTACAATGAGCAGTTCTTC.

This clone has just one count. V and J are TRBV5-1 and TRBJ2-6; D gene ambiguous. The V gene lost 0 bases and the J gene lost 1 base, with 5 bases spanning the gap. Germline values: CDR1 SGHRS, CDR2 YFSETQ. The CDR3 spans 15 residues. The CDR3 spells CASSLVESGANVLTF. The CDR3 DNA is TGCGCCAGCAGCTTGGTTGAGTCTGGGGCCAACGTCCTGACTTTC.